The 22 T cell receptor beta chains given below trace back to one sample, sequenced in a study of Ad26.COV2.S vaccination and SARS-CoV-2 variants (dated by TCRdb to about 2021). Library generation was performed with the immunoSEQ multiplex PCR assay. TCRdb holds this immuneACCESS table with in-frame rearrangements only. Some clones are missing; in checked studies, unresolved V genes explain under half, and the rest has no known cause. For this sample there are a few hundred thousand clones; approximately 87% appear just once. The ten largest clonotypes hold approximately 4% of the sample. Interpreted using the paper, the treatment or condition label stands for: 15 to 20 received Ad26.COV2.S at low or high dose, single or two shots; about 5 received placebo; per-sample allocation not given. For vaccine and placebo recipients, repertoires were sequenced using samples collected on day 63 after the first injection.

Sample: peripheral blood, taken in a trial of Ad26.COV2.S vaccine versus placebo. These receptors came from a person between 18 and 60 years old who received the Ad26.COV2.S COVID-19 vaccine or a placebo.

This clone showed up just once. This chain links TRBV6-2 or TRBV6-3 with TRBJ2-7; D might be TRBD2 (5 bases). Germline assignment: CDR1 MNHEY and CDR2 SVGEGT. V shed 5 bases and J shed 5 bases, with 19 bases lying between them. This CDR3 contains 15 residues. The CDR3 is CASSMTKRVRNEQYF. The CDR3 DNA is TGTGCCAGCAGTATGACCAAGAGGGTACGCAACGAGCAGTACTTC.

The J gene is TRBJ2-2, the V gene TRBV14; 10 nucleotides match TRBD2. V lost 3 bases, J lost 7 bases, and 8 bases stayed unmatched. Looked up from germline, CDR1 is SGHDN and CDR2 is FVKESK. The CDR3 runs to 16 residues. CDR3: CASSQNLAGAVGELFF. The CDR3 DNA is TGTGCCAGCAGCCAGAATCTAGCGGGGGCCGTCGGGGAGCTGTTTTTT.

This chain connects TRBV7-3 to TRBJ2-1; weak D call: TRBD2 (5 bases). Trimming pared 4 bases from V and 7 bases from J, leaving 14 bases between. The CDR3 is made up of 14 amino acids. Germline V gene lookup returns CDR1 SGHTA and CDR2 FQGTGA. CDR3 DNA sequence: TGTGCCAGCAGCTCCGCGAACTCGGGGAATGAGCAGTTCTTC. It yields the protein CASSSANSGNEQFF.

This chain joins TRBV7-9 and TRBJ1-2, with unresolved D. The CDR3 contains 13 residues. Germline assignment: CDR1 SEHNR and CDR2 FQNEAQ (reference sequence). The V end lost 3 bases, the J end lost 3 bases, and 8 bases lay between the germline ends. Here the CDR3 DNA reads TGTGCCAGCAGCTTTTTAACGGACTATGGCTACACCTTC. It specifies CASSFLTDYGYTF.

Comments on this clone: With a much larger clone just one base away, this may be a read error. This chain uses TRBV19 with TRBJ1-5; D remains ambiguous. V lost 0 bases, J lost 5 bases, and 5 bases lay in between. The V gene's germline CDR1 is LNHDA and CDR2 SQIVND (reference sequence). The CDR3 runs 13 residues. CDR3 sequence reads: CASSIDRYQPQHF. The DNA for the CDR3 is TGTGCCAGTAGTATAGATCGGTATCAGCCCCAGCATTTT.

V gene TRBV19 combines with J gene TRBJ1-5; 7 nucleotides line up with TRBD1. The CDR3 runs 16 residues. The J segment lost 4 bases and the V segment lost 1 base, leaving 7 bases of the junction unmatched. CDR1 and CDR2 from the germline V gene are LNHDA and SQIVND (reference sequence). The DNA for the CDR3 is TGTGCCAGTAGTATAGCTAGGGGGCCCTCAAATCAGCCCCAGCATTTT. It specifies CASSIARGPSNQPQHF.

The chain links TRBV6-2 or TRBV6-3 to TRBJ2-2; 14 nucleotides agree with TRBD2. CDR1 and CDR2 from the germline V gene are MNHEY and SVGEGT. Trimming cost V 2 bases and J 2 bases; bases outside gene matches: 4. The CDR3 spans 18 residues. This CDR3 is CASSYPGLAGVNTGELFF. CDR3 bases: TGTGCCAGCAGTTACCCGGGACTAGCGGGGGTAAACACCGGGGAGCTGTTTTTT.

The J gene is TRBJ1-2, the V gene TRBV6-5; possibly TRBD1 for D (5 bases). CDR1 MNHEY and CDR2 SVGAGI come from the germline V gene. CDR3 size: 12 residues. Trimming pared 10 bases from V and 4 bases from J, leaving 13 bases between. Written as DNA, the CDR3 is TGTGCCACCGGGCCGGGGACCTATGGCTACACCTTC. Amino acid sequence: CATGPGTYGYTF.

The rearrangement joins TRBV10-3 to TRBJ2-3; D is perhaps TRBD1 (6 bases). This CDR3 is 15 amino acids long. Trimming stripped 4 bases from V and 0 bases from J, with 11 bases between. Per the germline V gene, CDR1 is ENHRY and CDR2 is SYGVKD. CDR3 DNA sequence: TGTGCCATCAGTGTGGACAGTTCTAGCACAGATACGCAGTATTTT. It codes for CAISVDSSSTDTQYF.

The J gene is TRBJ1-2, the V gene TRBV4-1; 7 positions match TRBD1. Germline assignment: CDR1 MGHRA and CDR2 YSYEKL. V trimming: 3 bases; J trimming: 4 bases; junction bases outside the gene matches: 8. This CDR3 comprises 15 residues. The CDR3 nucleotides read TGCGCCAGCAGCCAGGAGAGACAGGGATCCTATGGCTACACCTTC. It is translated as CASSQERQGSYGYTF.

This clone has a single count. This chain connects TRBV7-2 to TRBJ2-7; no reliable D call. Germline-derived CDR1 and CDR2 are SGHTA and FQGNSA. This CDR3 is built from 13 residues. V dropped 0 bases and J dropped 6 bases, with 9 bases sitting between them. As DNA, the CDR3 is TGTGCCAGCAGCTTAGCGGACCTGGCCGAGCAGTACTTC. The encoded protein is CASSLADLAEQYF.

The V call is TRBV30, the J call TRBJ2-7; 7 nucleotides align to TRBD2. The CDR3 runs to 13 residues. The germline CDR1 and CDR2 sequences are GTSNPN and SVGIG (reference sequence). V dropped 4 bases and J dropped 4; count of bases not matched to a gene: 7. CDR3 DNA sequence: TGTGCCTGGAATGGGAGGGGAGGGTACGAGCAGTACTTC. Encoded protein: CAWNGRGGYEQYF.

This sequence joins TRBV4-3 and TRBJ2-1, with 9 positions matching TRBD2. Trimming removed 0 bases from V and 10 bases from J; junction bases left unmatched: 16. The CDR3 contains 18 residues. The germline V gene encodes CDR1 LGHNA and CDR2 YSLEER. The CDR3 DNA reads TGCGCCAGCAGCCAAGATTTGGATCGGCGGGGGGGCTTTTTGGAGCAGTTCTTC. It yields the protein CASSQDLDRRGGFLEQFF.

The V and J genes are TRBV4-3 and TRBJ2-2, with TRBD1 identical over 7 bases. The germline V gene has CDR1 LGHNA and CDR2 YSLEER. Trimming cost V 2 bases and J 6 bases; bases outside gene matches: 3. The CDR3 is made up of 14 amino acids. CDR3 residues: CASSQSQGAGELFF. The DNA of the CDR3 is TGCGCCAGCAGCCAATCCCAGGGGGCCGGGGAGCTGTTTTTT.

DNA for the CDR3: TGTGCCAGCACCTCGGTGGGGACAGGGGGACTCAATGAGCAGTTCTTC. Translated, it gives CASTSVGTGGLNEQFF. The V gene is TRBV25-1, the J gene TRBJ2-1, with 11 bases aligning to TRBD1. The CDR3 totals 16 residues. From germline, CDR1 is MGHDK and CDR2 SYGVNS. V dropped 7 bases and J dropped 6; count of bases not matched to a gene: 11. Full variable domain (missing parts from reference TRBV25-1 and TRBJ2-1): EADIYQTPRYLVIGTGKKITLECSQTMGHDKMYWYQQDPGMELHLIHYSYGVNSTEKGDLSSESTVSRIRTEHFPLTLESARPSHTSQYLCASTSVGTGGLNEQFFGPGTRLTVL.

The J gene is TRBJ1-2, the V gene TRBV4-3; D is unresolved. The CDR3 sequence is 17 residues long. V was pared by 4 bases and J by 2 bases, with 20 bases between. Per the germline V gene, CDR1 is LGHNA and CDR2 is YSLEER. The CDR3 DNA is TGCGCCAGCAGCCCAAGCAGGCGTAGGGTTGGGAACTATGGCTACACCTTC. Amino acid sequence: CASSPSRRRVGNYGYTF.

The genes are TRBV30 and TRBJ1-1, with a possible D match to TRBD1 (5 bases). Germline V lookup: CDR1 GTSNPN, CDR2 SVGIG (reference sequence). V lost 0 bases and J lost 1, with 9 bases in between. The CDR3 runs 14 residues. The DNA for the CDR3 is TGTGCCTGGAGTGTACAGGTACCGAACACTGAAGCTTTCTTT. Translated, it gives CAWSVQVPNTEAFF.

The CDR3 coding sequence is TGTGCCAGCAGCAAACCGGGACAGGGGACTAGCAATCAGCCCCAGCATTTT. Translated, it gives CASSKPGQGTSNQPQHF. The rearrangement uses TRBV3-1 (or the pseudogene TRBV3-2) and TRBJ1-5, with 10 nucleotides matching TRBD1. The CDR3 extends over 17 amino acids. V trimming: 5 bases; J trimming: 0 bases; junction bases outside the gene matches: 7. CDR1 LGHDT and CDR2 YNNKEL come from the germline V gene (reference sequence).

The chain employs TRBV11-2 and TRBJ1-1; tentative D call: TRBD1 (6 bases). The CDR3 covers 16 residues. V was trimmed by 2 bases and J by 1 base, leaving 14 bases between them. Germline assignment: CDR1 SGHAT and CDR2 FQNNGV. The CDR3 region is CASSLFGQIANTEAFF. The CDR3 nucleotides read TGTGCCAGCAGCTTATTTGGACAGATTGCGAACACTGAAGCTTTCTTT.

V is TRBV7-2 and J is TRBJ1-2; 7 nucleotides align to TRBD1. The ends lost 5 bases at V and 4 bases at J; junction bases unmatched: 10. Germline lookup yields CDR1 SGHTA and CDR2 FQGNSA. The CDR3 is made up of 15 amino acids. CDR3 amino acids: CASSMTGRRSYGYTF. The CDR3 DNA reads as TGTGCCAGCAGCATGACAGGGAGGAGGTCCTATGGCTACACCTTC.

The chain has TRBV30 and TRBJ2-1, with D maybe TRBD1 (5 bases). V was pared by 3 bases and J by 11 bases, with 11 bases between. Germline V gene sequence: CDR1 GTSNPN, CDR2 SVGIG (reference sequence). CDR3 length equals 11 residues. The CDR3 bases are TGTGCCTGGAGCCCCCAGGGCCAGCAGTTCTTC. This encodes CAWSPQGQQFF.

This clone has a single count. The gene calls are TRBV3-1 (or the pseudogene TRBV3-2) and TRBJ2-5, with D possibly being TRBD2 (5 bases). The V and J ends lost 4 bases and 3 bases respectively, with 18 bases between them. Per germline, CDR1 LGHDT and CDR2 YNNKEL (reference sequence). The CDR3 extends over 16 amino acids. For the CDR3, the DNA is TGTGCCAGCAGCCCTTCCGGGAACCCTTGGAAAGAGACCCAGTACTTC. Translating it yields CASSPSGNPWKETQYF.